This T cell receptor beta chain is from a study of beta chain features in type 1 diabetes. Germline CDR1 is SNHLY and CDR2 is FYNNEI. This CDR3 spans 13 amino acids. V was clipped by 2 bases and J by 4 bases, with 6 bases between them. This clone has a handful of counts. Markers CD45RO/CCR7/CD25/CD127/CD95/CD27 served to sort CD4+ naive, central memory, regulatory and stem cell-like memory cells. The authors reverse transcribed all of the isolated RNA, so sequencing captured expressed TCRB transcripts. Repertoires were generated with immunoSEQ multiplex PCR, while TCRdb's copy carries only in-frame clones and drops some. The sample has about 620,000 clones; roughly a sixth are singletons.

Sequencing was carried out using naive CD4+ T cells from blood. The chain has TRBV2 and TRBJ1-5; D ambiguous. This clonotype originated in a man between 18 and 35 years old in good health. The CDR3 DNA follows: TGTGCCAGCAGTGAAAGCAGTAATCAGCCCCAGCATTTT. Its protein is CASSESSNQPQHF.